The 9 T cell receptor beta chains below were found in one sample sequenced in a study of OX40 agonist ivuxolimab in advanced cancers. Profiling relied on immunoSEQ multiplex PCR, and the TCRdb table lists in-frame clones only, not all of them. The sample lists 45,000 to 50,000 clones; around 90% were seen once. The sequencing here drew on CD4+ or CD8+ T cells sorted from blood, taken in a trial of the OX40 agonist ivuxolimab. Receptors originate from an adult with an advanced solid tumor such as melanoma, head and neck, liver or kidney cancer.

This rearrangement joins TRBV9 to TRBJ2-7; D remains ambiguous. The germline gives CDR1 SGDLS, CDR2 YYNGEE. The CDR3 is 14 amino acids. The V end lost 4 bases, the J end lost 3 bases, and 14 bases lay between the germline ends. The CDR3 reads CASSPRTEIYEQYF. The CDR3 nucleotides are TGTGCCAGCAGCCCGCGGACGGAAATCTACGAGCAGTACTTC.

The CDR3 DNA follows: TGTGCCAGCAGCCCGGAGGGGGGACAGACCTATGGCTACACCTTC. Translating gives CASSPEGGQTYGYTF. The rearrangement links TRBV5-5 to TRBJ1-2; 7 bases are shared with TRBD1. This CDR3 is built from 15 residues. Germline V gene sequence: CDR1 SGHKS, CDR2 YYEKEE (reference sequence). V shed 4 bases, J shed 4 bases, and the junction held 10 bases outside the gene matches.

The chain combines TRBV27 with TRBJ2-2; D is uncertain. In germline, CDR1 is MNHEY, CDR2 SMNVEV (reference sequence). The V end was cut by 11 bases, the J end by 1 base, with 11 bases between. The CDR3 totals 13 residues. The CDR3 DNA sequence: TGTGCCTCAACAAAGGGGAACACCGGGGAGCTGTTTTTT. Translating gives CASTKGNTGELFF.

The V and J genes are TRBV19 and TRBJ2-2, with D possibly being TRBD1 (6 bases). The CDR3 length is 19 residues. Deletions cut 3 bases from V and 1 base from J, with 21 bases between. The germline gives CDR1 LNHDA, CDR2 SQIVND (reference sequence). DNA of the CDR3: TGTGCCAGTAGTATTTCGGCGTACAGGGCGGAGGAGAACACCGGGGAGCTGTTTTTT. It is translated as CASSISAYRAEENTGELFF.

This clone was recorded once. The chain has TRBV7-2 and TRBJ1-5, with D possibly being TRBD1 (6 bases). This CDR3 spans 15 amino acids. From germline, CDR1 is SGHTA and CDR2 FQGNSA. Trimming took off 2 bases at V and 4 bases at J, with 12 bases between the two ends. Written as DNA, the CDR3 is TGTGCCAGCAGCTTATGGGGGCGCGGGAATCAGCCCCAGCATTTT. It codes for CASSLWGRGNQPQHF.

The chain couples TRBV30 to TRBJ2-5; TRBD1 matches at 7 bases. Per the germline V gene, CDR1 is GTSNPN and CDR2 is SVGIG (reference sequence). The CDR3 has 17 amino acids. V was clipped by 3 bases and J by 0 bases; unmatched bases: 13. The CDR3 region has the DNA TGTGCCTGGAGAAGGGAACGGGGACAGACGCACCAAGAGACCCAGTACTTC. Encoded protein: CAWRRERGQTHQETQYF.

V and J are TRBV4-2 and TRBJ1-2, with a weak D call TRBD1 (5 bases). The CDR3 is made up of 17 amino acids. Germline V gene data show CDR1 as LGHNA and CDR2 as YNFKEQ. V gave up 6 bases and J gave up 5 bases, with 25 bases separating them. The CDR3 protein is CASSPTPTVRILYGYTF. For the CDR3, the DNA is TGTGCCAGCAGTCCCACACCGACAGTTCGGATATTGTATGGCTACACCTTC.

This clone was observed a single time. CDR3 in amino acids: CASSQDGQYSNQPQHF. The CDR3 nucleotides are TGCGCCAGCAGCCAAGATGGACAATATAGCAATCAGCCCCAGCATTTT. This rearrangement joins TRBV4-1 to TRBJ1-5, with D possibly matching TRBD1 (5 bases). CDR1 MGHRA and CDR2 YSYEKL come from the germline V gene. Trimming took off 0 bases at V and 0 bases at J, with 9 bases between the two ends. The CDR3 has 16 residues.

The CDR3 bases are TGTGCCAGCAGCTACGGGACAGACAAGTACGAGCAGTACTTC. Its translation is CASSYGTDKYEQYF. The chain is built from TRBV6-6 and TRBJ2-7; 7 nucleotides line up with TRBD1. CDR3 length equals 14 residues. Germline loops: CDR1 MNHNY, CDR2 SVGAGI (reference sequence). Unmatched junction bases numbered 9, after V lost 6 bases and J lost 4 bases.